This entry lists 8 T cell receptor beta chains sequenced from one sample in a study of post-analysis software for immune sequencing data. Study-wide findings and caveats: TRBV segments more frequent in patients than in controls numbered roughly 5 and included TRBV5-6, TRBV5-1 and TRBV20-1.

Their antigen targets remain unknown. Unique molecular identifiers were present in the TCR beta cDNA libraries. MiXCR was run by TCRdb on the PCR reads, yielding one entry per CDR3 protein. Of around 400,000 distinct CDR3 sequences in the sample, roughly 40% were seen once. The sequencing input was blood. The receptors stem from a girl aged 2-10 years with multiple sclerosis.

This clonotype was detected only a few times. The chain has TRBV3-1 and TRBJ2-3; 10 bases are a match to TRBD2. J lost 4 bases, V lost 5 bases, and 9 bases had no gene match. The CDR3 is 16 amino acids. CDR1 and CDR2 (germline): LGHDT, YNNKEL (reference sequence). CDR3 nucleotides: TGTGCCAGCAGCACTTATAGCGGGGGGAAATCAGATACGCAGTATTTT. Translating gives CASSTYSGGKSDTQYF.

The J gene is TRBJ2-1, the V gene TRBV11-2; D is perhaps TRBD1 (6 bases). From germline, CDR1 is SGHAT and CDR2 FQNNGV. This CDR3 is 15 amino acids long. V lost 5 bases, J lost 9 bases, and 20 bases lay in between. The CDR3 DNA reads TGTGCCAGCAGCCACTCGTTCAGGGGTGGGGGTGAGCAGTTCTTC. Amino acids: CASSHSFRGGGEQFF.

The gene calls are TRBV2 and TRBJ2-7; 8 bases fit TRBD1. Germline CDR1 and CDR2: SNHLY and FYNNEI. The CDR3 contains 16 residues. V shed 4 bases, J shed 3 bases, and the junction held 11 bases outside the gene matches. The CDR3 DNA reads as TGTGCCAGCAGTGGATCTTCCGGGACAGGTCTCTACGAGCAGTACTTC. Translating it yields CASSGSSGTGLYEQYF.

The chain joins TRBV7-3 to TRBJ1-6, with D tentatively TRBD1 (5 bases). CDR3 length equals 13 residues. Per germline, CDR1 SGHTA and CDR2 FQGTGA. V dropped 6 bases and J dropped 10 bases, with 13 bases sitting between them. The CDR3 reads CASRESGTSPLHF. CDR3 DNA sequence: TGTGCCAGCAGGGAATCGGGGACCTCACCCCTCCACTTT.

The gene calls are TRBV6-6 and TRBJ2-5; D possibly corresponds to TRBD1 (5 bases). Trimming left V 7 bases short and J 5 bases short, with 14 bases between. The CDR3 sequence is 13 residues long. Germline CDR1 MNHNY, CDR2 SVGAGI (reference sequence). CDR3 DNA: TGTGCCAGCACCCTAGTAGGGGCGGAGACCCAGTACTTC. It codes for CASTLVGAETQYF.

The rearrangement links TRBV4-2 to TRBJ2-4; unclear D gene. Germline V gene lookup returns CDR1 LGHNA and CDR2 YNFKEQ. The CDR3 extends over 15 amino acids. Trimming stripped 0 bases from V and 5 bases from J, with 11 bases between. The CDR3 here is CASSQDPVVQNIQYF. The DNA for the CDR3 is TGTGCCAGCAGCCAAGATCCGGTAGTCCAAAACATTCAGTACTTC.

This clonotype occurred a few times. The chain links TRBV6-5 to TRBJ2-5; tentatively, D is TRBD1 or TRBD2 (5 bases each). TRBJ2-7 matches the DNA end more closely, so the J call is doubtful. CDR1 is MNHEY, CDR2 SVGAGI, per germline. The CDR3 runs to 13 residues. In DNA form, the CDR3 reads TGTGCCGCAGGGATGAGGGCCAACTACGAGCAGTACTTC. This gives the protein CAAGMRANYEQYF.

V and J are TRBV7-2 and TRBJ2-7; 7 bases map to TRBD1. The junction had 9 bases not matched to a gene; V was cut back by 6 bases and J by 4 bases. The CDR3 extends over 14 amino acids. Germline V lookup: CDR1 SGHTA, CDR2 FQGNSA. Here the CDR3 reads CASSSPGQLYEQYF. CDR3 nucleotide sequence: TGTGCCAGCAGTTCCCCGGGACAGCTTTACGAGCAGTACTTC.